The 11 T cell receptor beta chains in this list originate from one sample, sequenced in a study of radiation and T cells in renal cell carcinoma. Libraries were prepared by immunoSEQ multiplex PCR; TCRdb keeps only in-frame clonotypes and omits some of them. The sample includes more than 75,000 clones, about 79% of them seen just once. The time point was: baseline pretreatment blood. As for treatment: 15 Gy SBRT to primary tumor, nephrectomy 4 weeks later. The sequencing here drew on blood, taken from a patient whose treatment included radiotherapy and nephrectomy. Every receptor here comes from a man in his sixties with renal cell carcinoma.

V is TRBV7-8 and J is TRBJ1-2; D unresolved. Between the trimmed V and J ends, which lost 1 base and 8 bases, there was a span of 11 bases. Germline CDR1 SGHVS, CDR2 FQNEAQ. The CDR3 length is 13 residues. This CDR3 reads CASSLGGVGGYTF. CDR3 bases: TGTGCCAGCAGCTTAGGGGGAGTAGGGGGCTACACCTTC. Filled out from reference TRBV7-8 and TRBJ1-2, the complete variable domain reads GAGVSQSPRYKVAKRGQDVALRCDPISGHVSLFWYQQALGQGPEFLTYFQNEAQLDKSGLPSDRFFAERPEGSVSTLKIQRTQQEDSAVYLCASSLGGVGGYTFGSGTRLTVV.

Here the CDR3 DNA reads TGTGCCAGCAGTGAGAGCCATCAAGGACCTGAAGCTTTCTTT. Amino acids: CASSESHQGPEAFF. The rearrangement links TRBV6-1 to TRBJ1-1; D gene unclear. CDR1 and CDR2 (germline): MNHNS, SASEGT. CDR3 length: 14 amino acids. V lost 3 bases and J lost 6, with 14 bases in between.

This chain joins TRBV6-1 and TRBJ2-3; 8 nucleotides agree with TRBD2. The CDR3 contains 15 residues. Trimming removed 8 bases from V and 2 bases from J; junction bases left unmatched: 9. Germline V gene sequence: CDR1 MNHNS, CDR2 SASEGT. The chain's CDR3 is CASQRLAQTTDTQYF. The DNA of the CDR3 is TGTGCCAGCCAGAGACTAGCGCAAACCACAGATACGCAGTATTTT.

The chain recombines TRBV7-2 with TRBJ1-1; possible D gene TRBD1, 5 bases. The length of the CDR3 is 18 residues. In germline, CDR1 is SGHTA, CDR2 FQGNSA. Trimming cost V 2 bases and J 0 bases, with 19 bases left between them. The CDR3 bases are TGTGCCAGCAGCTTATATATTGGGGGGATGAACTTGAACACTGAAGCTTTCTTT. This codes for CASSLYIGGMNLNTEAFF. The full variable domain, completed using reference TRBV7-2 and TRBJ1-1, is GAGVSQSPSNKVTEKGKDVELRCDPISGHTALYWYRQSLGQGLEFLIYFQGNSAPDKSGLPSDRFSAERTGGSVSTLTIQRTQQEDSAVYLCASSLYIGGMNLNTEAFFGQGTRLTVV.

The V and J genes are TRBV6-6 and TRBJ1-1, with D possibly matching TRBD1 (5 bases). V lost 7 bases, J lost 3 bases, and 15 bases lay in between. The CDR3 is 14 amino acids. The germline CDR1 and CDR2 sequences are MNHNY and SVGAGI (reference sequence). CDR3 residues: CASTQGRRDTEAFF. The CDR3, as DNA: TGTGCCAGCACTCAGGGAAGAAGGGACACTGAAGCTTTCTTT.

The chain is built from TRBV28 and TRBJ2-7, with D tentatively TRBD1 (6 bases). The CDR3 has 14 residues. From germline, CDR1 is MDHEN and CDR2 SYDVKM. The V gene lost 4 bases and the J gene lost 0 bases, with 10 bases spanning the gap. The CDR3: CASSSGALSYEQYF. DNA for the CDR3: TGTGCCAGCAGTTCAGGGGCCCTCTCCTACGAGCAGTACTTC. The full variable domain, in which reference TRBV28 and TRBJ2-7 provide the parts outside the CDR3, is DVKVTQSSRYLVKRTGEKVFLECVQDMDHENMFWYRQDPGLGLRLIYFSYDVKMKEKGDIPEGYSVSREKKERFSLILESASTNQTSMYLCASSSGALSYEQYFGPGTRLTVT.

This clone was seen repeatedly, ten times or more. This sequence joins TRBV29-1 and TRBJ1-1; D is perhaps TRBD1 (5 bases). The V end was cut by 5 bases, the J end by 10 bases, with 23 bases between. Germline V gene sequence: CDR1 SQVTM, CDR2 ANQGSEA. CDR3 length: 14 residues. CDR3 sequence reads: CSVQGSGDGLGAFF. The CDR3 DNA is TGCAGCGTTCAGGGATCGGGGGACGGTCTGGGAGCTTTCTTT.

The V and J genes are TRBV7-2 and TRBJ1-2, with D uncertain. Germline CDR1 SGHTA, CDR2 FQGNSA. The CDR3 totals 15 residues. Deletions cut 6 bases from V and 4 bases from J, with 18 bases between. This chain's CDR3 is CASSPGPPASYGYTF. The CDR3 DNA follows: TGTGCCAGCAGTCCCGGGCCCCCCGCCTCCTATGGCTACACCTTC. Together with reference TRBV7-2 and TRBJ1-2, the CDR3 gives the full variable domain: GAGVSQSPSNKVTEKGKDVELRCDPISGHTALYWYRQSLGQGLEFLIYFQGNSAPDKSGLPSDRFSAERTGGSVSTLTIQRTQQEDSAVYLCASSPGPPASYGYTFGSGTRLTVV.

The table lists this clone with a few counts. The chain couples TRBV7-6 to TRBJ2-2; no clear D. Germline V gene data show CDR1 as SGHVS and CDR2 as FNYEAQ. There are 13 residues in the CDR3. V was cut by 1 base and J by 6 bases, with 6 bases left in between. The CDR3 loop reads CASSLDLPGELFF. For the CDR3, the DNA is TGTGCCAGCAGCTTAGACCTGCCCGGGGAGCTGTTTTTT.

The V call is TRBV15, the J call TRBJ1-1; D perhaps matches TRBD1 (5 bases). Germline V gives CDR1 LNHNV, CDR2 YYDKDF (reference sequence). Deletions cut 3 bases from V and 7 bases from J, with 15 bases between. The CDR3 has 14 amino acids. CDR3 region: CATSRGPGGGEAFF. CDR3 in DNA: TGTGCCACCAGCAGGGGGCCTGGGGGAGGTGAAGCTTTCTTT.

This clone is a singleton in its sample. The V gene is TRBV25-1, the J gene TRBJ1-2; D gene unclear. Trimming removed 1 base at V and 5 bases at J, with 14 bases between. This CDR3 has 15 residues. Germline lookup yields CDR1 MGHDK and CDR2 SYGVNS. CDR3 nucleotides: TGTGCCAGCAGTGAATTCGGGGAGCAACCATATGGCTACACCTTC. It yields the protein CASSEFGEQPYGYTF.